The clone carrying this TCR beta chain was detected ten times or more. Its specificity is not known. This entry belongs to a study of T-cell memory formation after mild COVID-19. Notes on the study in general: Clones shrinking from day 15 to 85 showed even CD4/CD8 mixes; later expanders tilted CD4+.

Via MiXCR, TCRdb re-called the 5' RACE reads, giving one row per CDR3 protein. The sample lists under 300,000 distinct CDR3 sequences; around a tenth were seen once. This CDR3 is built from 13 residues. Between the trimmed V and J ends, which lost 4 bases and 0 bases, there was a span of 6 bases. The receptor was derived from a man between 18 and 29 years old who had mild COVID-19 (a few samples of this study predate the infection). Cell type and time point are not known. The sample taken for sequencing was PBMCs or a T cell subset sorted from them (not recorded which). V usage is TRBV12-3 or TRBV12-4 and J usage is TRBJ1-1, with D unclear. Here the CDR3 DNA reads TGTGCCAGCAGTTATAACATGAACACTGAAGCTTTCTTT. This sequence encodes CASSYNMNTEAFF.